Below are 13 T cell receptor beta chains sequenced from a single sample in a study of chemoradiotherapy in HPV16-positive cancers. Libraries were prepared by immunoSEQ multiplex PCR; TCRdb keeps only in-frame clonotypes and omits some of them. Here the sample spans 9,000 to 15,000 clones, 78% being singletons. The specimen was taken from a patient who underwent chemoradiotherapy. The receptors here all came from a human donor with HPV-associated anogenital cancer.

This sequence joins TRBV4-2 and TRBJ2-7, with a tentative D call TRBD1 (6 bases). Between the trimmed V and J ends, which lost 1 base and 9 bases, there was a span of 19 bases. The CDR3 contains 15 residues. The germline V gene has CDR1 LGHNA and CDR2 YNFKEQ. The CDR3 reads CASSQGQRGISGQYF. The DNA for the CDR3 is TGTGCCAGCAGCCAAGGCCAAAGGGGGATTAGTGGGCAGTACTTC.

The chain couples TRBV4-2 to TRBJ1-1; D not resolved. Trimming took off 2 bases at V and 2 bases at J, with 6 bases between the two ends. CDR1 and CDR2 (germline): LGHNA, YNFKEQ. This CDR3 region has 13 residues. The DNA of the CDR3 is TGTGCCAGCAGCCAATCTAGCAACACTGAAGCTTTCTTT. Its translation is CASSQSSNTEAFF.

The sample holds a few counts of this clone. V is TRBV27 and J is TRBJ1-1, with TRBD1 as a possible D gene (5 bases). The CDR3 covers 17 residues. The V end was cut by 3 bases, the J end by 8 bases, with 25 bases between. CDR1 MNHEY and CDR2 SMNVEV come from the germline V gene (reference sequence). The CDR3 here is CASSLQAPFRGKQEAFF. Here the CDR3 DNA reads TGTGCCAGCAGTTTGCAGGCCCCTTTCCGGGGCAAGCAGGAAGCTTTCTTT.

The count of this clone is one. V and J are TRBV29-1 and TRBJ2-1; possibly TRBD1 for D (5 bases). The CDR3 has 14 amino acids. V dropped 2 bases and J dropped 1 base, with 9 bases sitting between them. Germline CDR1 SQVTM, CDR2 ANQGSEA. CDR3 sequence: CSVERGSSYNEQFF. The CDR3 DNA reads as TGCAGCGTTGAAAGGGGCTCTTCCTACAATGAGCAGTTCTTC.

This sequence joins TRBV9 and TRBJ1-1; 8 nucleotides agree with TRBD1. The ends lost 2 bases at V and 9 bases at J; junction bases unmatched: 9. This CDR3 spans 14 amino acids. The germline V gene encodes CDR1 SGDLS and CDR2 YYNGEE. The CDR3 DNA reads as TGTGCCAGCAGCGTGAGCTCGGGACAGGCGAAAGCTTTCTTT. Encoded protein: CASSVSSGQAKAFF.

The chain couples TRBV6-5 to TRBJ2-2, with TRBD1 as a possible D gene (5 bases). CDR3 length equals 15 residues. V lost 5 bases to trimming and J lost 8 bases, with 18 bases between them. Germline V gene lookup returns CDR1 MNHEY and CDR2 SVGAGI. The CDR3 DNA sequence: TGTGCCAGCAGTCGCTTTAACCAGGGTAAAGGGGAGCTGTTTTTT. It is translated as CASSRFNQGKGELFF.

The DNA of the CDR3 is TGTGCCAGCAGTGAAGTCAGGATGGAGACCCAGTACTTC. It codes for CASSEVRMETQYF. The chain employs TRBV25-1 and TRBJ2-5; D unclear. Trimming took 2 bases from V and 5 from J, leaving 9 bases between them. The CDR3 spans 13 residues. The germline V gene has CDR1 MGHDK and CDR2 SYGVNS.

V is TRBV19 and J is TRBJ1-1, with D possibly TRBD1 on 5 matching bases. This CDR3 comprises 14 residues. Per germline, CDR1 LNHDA and CDR2 SQIVND (reference sequence). With 10 bases removed from V and 3 bases from J, the gap between germline ends came to 18 bases. CDR3 residues: CATLGGELDTEAFF. The CDR3 DNA reads as TGTGCCACCCTGGGGGGAGAGTTGGACACTGAAGCTTTCTTT.

CDR3 in DNA: TGTGCCACCAAGGCGAGGGGGCGGACAATTCTTGAAAAACTGTTTTTT. Amino acids: CATKARGRTILEKLFF. The rearrangement links TRBV30 to TRBJ1-4; 7 bases are a match to TRBD1. V shed 8 bases and J 7 bases; nucleotides not matched to a gene: 19. Germline V gene lookup returns CDR1 GTSNPN and CDR2 SVGIG (reference sequence). The CDR3 has 16 residues.

This clone showed up just a few times. The rearrangement uses TRBV7-2 and TRBJ1-5, with 7 bases fitting TRBD1. V lost 1 base, J lost 4 bases, and 4 bases stayed unmatched. Germline V gene sequence: CDR1 SGHTA, CDR2 FQGNSA. The CDR3 contains 15 residues. Here the CDR3 reads CASSLVGTVNQPQHF. The CDR3 DNA follows: TGTGCCAGCAGCTTAGTGGGGACAGTGAATCAGCCCCAGCATTTT.

The rearrangement joins TRBV7-2 to TRBJ2-3; 13 positions match TRBD2. Germline CDR1 is SGHTA and CDR2 is FQGNSA. This CDR3 contains 16 residues. V lost 5 bases, J lost 6 bases, and 8 bases stayed unmatched. This chain's CDR3 is CASSRTSGGVSDTQYF. Here the CDR3 DNA reads TGTGCCAGCAGCCGGACTAGCGGGGGAGTTAGTGATACGCAGTATTTT.

The chain uses TRBV21-1 and TRBJ2-1; TRBD1, the D gene given by the table, was not confirmed from the DNA. TRBV21-1 is shown as a pseudogene. The CDR3 loop spans 17 amino acids. CDR3 loop: CASRYRDRGWPGSEQFF. The DNA of the CDR3 is TGTGCCAGCAGATACCGGGACAGGGGTTGGCCGGGTAGTGAGCAGTTCTTC.

The chain couples TRBV5-6 to TRBJ1-3; D uncertain. Trimming pared 1 base from V and 4 bases from J, leaving 12 bases between. Germline V gives CDR1 SGHDT, CDR2 YYEEEE. The CDR3 spans 15 residues. DNA of the CDR3: TGTGCCAGCAGCTTGATTTCAGGCAGGGGAAACACCATATATTTT. Protein product: CASSLISGRGNTIYF. Filled out from reference TRBV5-6 and TRBJ1-3, the complete variable domain reads DAGVTQSPTHLIKTRGQQVTLRCSPKSGHDTVSWYQQALGQGPQFIFQYYEEEERQRGNFPDRFSGHQFPNYSSELNVNALLLGDSALYLCASSLISGRGNTIYFGEGSWLTVV.